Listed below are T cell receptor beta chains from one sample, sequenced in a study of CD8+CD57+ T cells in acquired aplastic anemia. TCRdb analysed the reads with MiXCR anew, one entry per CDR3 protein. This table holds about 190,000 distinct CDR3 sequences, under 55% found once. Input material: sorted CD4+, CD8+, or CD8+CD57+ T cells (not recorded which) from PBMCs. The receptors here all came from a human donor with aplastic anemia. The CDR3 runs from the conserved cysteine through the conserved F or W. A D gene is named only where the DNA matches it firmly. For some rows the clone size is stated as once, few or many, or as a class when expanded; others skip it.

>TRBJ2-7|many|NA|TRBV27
CASSFAAGPYEQYF
TGTGCCAGCAGTTTTGCAGCGGGCCCCTACGAGCAGTACTTC
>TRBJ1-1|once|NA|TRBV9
CASSVRWEGHMNTEAFF
TGTGCCAGCAGCGTTAGATGGGAGGGCCACATGAACACTGAAGCTTTCTTT
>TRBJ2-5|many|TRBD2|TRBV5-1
CASSFGLAGVGETQYF
TGCGCCAGCAGCTTCGGACTAGCGGGAGTTGGAGAGACCCAGTACTTC
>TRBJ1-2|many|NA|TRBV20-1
CSASTEVNYGYTF
TGCAGTGCTAGCACGGAAGTAAACTATGGCTACACCTTC
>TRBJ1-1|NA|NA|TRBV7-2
CASSLAQGSTEAFF
TGTGCCAGCAGCTTAGCCCAGGGATCCACTGAAGCTTTCTTT
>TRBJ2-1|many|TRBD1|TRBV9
CASSADRGRNEQFF
TGTGCCAGCAGCGCAGACAGGGGCCGCAATGAGCAGTTCTTC
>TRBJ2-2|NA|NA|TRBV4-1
CASSSTGSGELFF
TGCGCCAGCAGCTCAACAGGGTCCGGGGAGCTGTTTTTT
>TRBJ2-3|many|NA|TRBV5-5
CASSIGGSTDTQYF
TGTGCCAGCAGCATTGGGGGGAGCACAGATACGCAGTATTTT
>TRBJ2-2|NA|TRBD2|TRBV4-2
CASSQGLAGRGGELFF
TGTGCCAGCAGCCAGGGACTAGCGGGACGGGGCGGGGAGCTGTTTTTT
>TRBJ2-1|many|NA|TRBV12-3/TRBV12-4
CASSLEDAYNEQFF
TGTGCCAGTAGTTTAGAGGACGCATACAATGAGCAGTTCTTC
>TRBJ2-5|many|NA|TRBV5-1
CASSWGGAGETQYF
TGCGCCAGCAGCTGGGGGGGGGCCGGAGAGACCCAGTACTTC
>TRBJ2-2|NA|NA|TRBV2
CASRGTPNTGELFF
TGTGCCAGCAGGGGGACACCTAACACCGGGGAGCTGTTTTTT
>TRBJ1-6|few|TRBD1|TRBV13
CASSPRGQPRPYNSPLHF
TGTGCCAGCAGCCCACGGGGACAGCCCAGGCCATATAATTCACCCCTCCACTTT
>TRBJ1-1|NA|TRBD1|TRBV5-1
CASSTDRVTEAFF
TGCGCCAGCAGCACAGACAGGGTCACTGAAGCTTTCTTT
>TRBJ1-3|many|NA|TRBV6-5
CASSYGGSGLSGNTIYF
TGTGCCAGCAGTTACGGCGGCAGTGGACTCTCTGGAAACACCATATATTTT
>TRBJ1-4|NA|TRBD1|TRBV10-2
CASCGQGVGEKLFF
TGCGCCAGCTGTGGACAGGGGGTTGGTGAAAAACTGTTTTTT
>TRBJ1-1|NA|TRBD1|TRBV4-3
CASSHGQGVKTEAFF
TGCGCCAGCAGCCACGGACAGGGTGTGAAGACTGAAGCTTTCTTT
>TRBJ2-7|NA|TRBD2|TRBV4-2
CASSQEGLAGGSSSYEQYF
TGTGCCAGCAGCCAAGAAGGACTAGCGGGAGGAAGTAGCTCCTACGAGCAGTACTTC
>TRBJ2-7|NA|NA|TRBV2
CARRPPLGEQYF
TGTGCCAGACGGCCTCCTCTAGGCGAGCAGTACTTC
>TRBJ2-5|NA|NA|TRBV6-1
CASSLVLWETQYF
TGTGCCAGCAGTCTGGTCCTATGGGAGACCCAGTACTTC
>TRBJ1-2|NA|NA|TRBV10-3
CASVGGYTF
TGTGCCTCGGTGGGTGGCTACACCTTC
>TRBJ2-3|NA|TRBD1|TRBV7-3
CASRSGTGDYEQYF
TGTGCCAGCAGGTCCGGGACAGGGGATTACGAGCAGTATTTT
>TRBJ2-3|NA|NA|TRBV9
CASSGGTPSTDTQYF
TGTGCCAGCAGCGGCGGGACACCCAGCACAGATACGCAGTATTTT
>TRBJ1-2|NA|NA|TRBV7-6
CASSTLDSYGYTF
TGTGCCAGCAGCACCTTAGACTCGTATGGCTACACCTTC
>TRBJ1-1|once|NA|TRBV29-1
CSVKDPVNTEAFF
TGCAGCGTTAAAGATCCGGTGAACACTGAAGCTTTCTTT
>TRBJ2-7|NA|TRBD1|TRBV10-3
CAIRRTGEAYEQYF
TGTGCCATCAGGAGGACAGGGGAGGCCTACGAGCAGTACTTC
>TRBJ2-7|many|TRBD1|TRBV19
CASRRRDRGEIAYEQYF
TGTGCCAGTAGACGCCGGGACAGGGGGGAAATTGCCTACGAGCAGTACTTC
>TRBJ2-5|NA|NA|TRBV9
CASSVNQTQYF
TGTGCCAGCAGCGTAAACCAGACCCAGTACTTC
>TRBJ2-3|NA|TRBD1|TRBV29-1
CSVNRDRGDNEQYF
TGCAGCGTTAACCGGGACAGGGGGGATAATGAGCAGTATTTT
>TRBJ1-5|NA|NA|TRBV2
CASRGEGNQPQHF
TGTGCCAGCAGGGGGGAGGGGAACCAGCCCCAGCATTTT